This T cell receptor (beta chain) was found in a study of cytomegalovirus exposure and HLA in healthy donors. Details on this clone: Its antigen is not known.

Here immunoSEQ multiplex PCR was the method, and the copy in TCRdb shows in-frame clones only, minus some. The table lists around 200,000 clones, 80% to 90% of them singletons, with about 3% in the top ten. General observations from the study: Reports described diagnosis of cytomegalovirus status by the classifier as highly specific and sensitive. Investigators reported approximately 150 TCR beta chains as tied to cytomegalovirus.

Germline lookup yields CDR1 LNHDA and CDR2 SQIVND (reference sequence). CDR3 size: 14 residues. V lost 10 bases to trimming and J lost 3 bases, with 18 bases between them. It was the approximately 120-subject validation cohort, separate from the approximately 620-subject first cohort, to which the donors belonged. Sequencing was carried out using PBMCs. The chain has TRBV19 and TRBJ1-2; tentatively, D is TRBD1 (6 bases). The source of this sequence is a woman younger than 30 in good health and CMV-seronegative. For the CDR3, the DNA is TGTGCCACACAACAATCGGGGGGCTACTATGGCTACACCTTC. This translates into CATQQSGGYYGYTF.